Below, 27 T cell receptor beta chains from the same sample are listed, as sequenced in a study of cytomegalovirus exposure and HLA in healthy donors. With 60 Vbeta and 13 Jbeta primers, the PCR was carried out. Some clones are missing from TCRdb's copy, which holds only in-frame ones; the method was immunoSEQ multiplex PCR. The sample has approximately 300,000 clones, 80% seen once. The sequenced material came from PBMCs. Receptors originate from a girl aged 2 to 10 in good health and CMV-seronegative.

The rearrangement links TRBV19 to TRBJ2-1, with 7 bases aligning to TRBD1. V trimming: 5 bases; J trimming: 15 bases; junction bases outside the gene matches: 7. The CDR3 is 11 residues long. The germline V gene has CDR1 LNHDA and CDR2 SQIVND (reference sequence). CDR3 residues: CASSARGPRFF. CDR3 in DNA: TGTGCCAGTAGTGCGAGGGGGCCGCGGTTCTTC.

The rearrangement uses TRBV4-1 and TRBJ2-7, with TRBD1 as a possible D gene (7 bases). Germline V gene lookup returns CDR1 MGHRA and CDR2 YSYEKL. This CDR3 comprises 17 residues. With 4 bases removed from V and 2 bases from J, the gap between germline ends came to 21 bases. CDR3 bases: TGCGCCAGCAGCCGGAAACAGGGGAATCGGGAGACCTACGAGCAGTACTTC. Its protein product is CASSRKQGNRETYEQYF.

The V and J genes are TRBV7-3 and TRBJ2-5, with D maybe TRBD2 (5 bases). Gene TRBJ2-7 matches the end of the DNA better, so the J call may be wrong. This CDR3 region has 14 residues. Germline V gene sequence: CDR1 SGHTA, CDR2 FQGTGA. The CDR3 DNA reads as TGTGCCAGCAGCTCCACCGGGATCTCCTACGAGCAGTACTTC. Translation gives CASSSTGISYEQYF.

There are a few counts of this clone. This rearrangement joins TRBV27 to TRBJ2-1; tentatively, D is TRBD2 (6 bases). CDR1 and CDR2 (germline): MNHEY, SMNVEV (reference sequence). The CDR3 is made up of 15 amino acids. The ends were cut back, 7 bases at V and 3 bases at J, with 16 bases in the middle. CDR3 in amino acids: CASTPGGRDYNEQFF. The CDR3 bases are TGTGCCAGCACTCCCGGTGGGCGGGACTACAATGAGCAGTTCTTC.

This chain joins TRBV9 and TRBJ1-1; 9 nucleotides match TRBD1. There are 14 residues in the CDR3. The germline V gene encodes CDR1 SGDLS and CDR2 YYNGEE. Trimming took 4 bases from V and 5 from J; bases not matched to a gene: 6. CDR3 sequence reads: CASSSDRGVTEAFF. The CDR3 nucleotides are TGTGCCAGCAGCTCTGACAGGGGGGTAACTGAAGCTTTCTTT.

The V call is TRBV11-2, the J call TRBJ1-2; a possible D gene is TRBD1 (6 bases). This CDR3 spans 14 amino acids. The V end lost 7 bases, the J end lost 7 bases, and 19 bases lay between the germline ends. Germline V CDR1 and CDR2: SGHAT, FQNNGV. CDR3 DNA sequence: TGTGCCAGCACGCGTTGGGGGCCTCGCGGTGGCTACACCTTC. This codes for CASTRWGPRGGYTF. The full variable domain, in which reference TRBV11-2 and TRBJ1-2 provide the parts outside the CDR3, is EAGVAQSPRYKIIEKRQSVAFWCNPISGHATLYWYQQILGQGPKLLIQFQNNGVVDDSQLPKDRFSAERLKGVDSTLKIQPAKLEDSAVYLCASTRWGPRGGYTFGSGTRLTVV.

This chain connects TRBV21-1 to TRBJ2-2; TRBD2, the D gene given by the table, was not confirmed from the DNA. TRBV21-1 is a pseudogene locus. CDR3 length: 16 amino acids. The CDR3 is CASSKEGLLNTGELFF. CDR3 nucleotides: TGTGCCAGCAGCAAGGAGGGACTGTTGAACACCGGGGAGCTGTTTTTT.

The chain links TRBV7-8 to TRBJ2-2; D gene uncertain. This CDR3 is built from 13 residues. Looked up from germline, CDR1 is SGHVS and CDR2 is FQNEAQ. The V end lost 5 bases, the J end lost 4 bases, and 8 bases lay between the germline ends. The CDR3 sequence: CASSLRSTGELFF. The CDR3, as DNA: TGTGCCAGCAGCCTACGTAGCACCGGGGAGCTGTTTTTT.

The V call is TRBV30, the J call TRBJ2-2, with TRBD1 matching over 7 bases. CDR3 length: 14 residues. CDR1 GTSNPN and CDR2 SVGIG come from the germline V gene (reference sequence). With V trimmed by 2 bases and J by 5 bases, 5 bases remained unmatched. The CDR3 sequence is CAWSRGQLTGELFF. CDR3 coding DNA: TGTGCCTGGAGTAGGGGACAGCTTACCGGGGAGCTGTTTTTT.

The V call is TRBV9, the J call TRBJ2-7, with 8 bases identical to TRBD2. The V and J ends lost 0 bases and 2 bases, in that order; junction bases with no gene match: 1. Looked up from germline, CDR1 is SGDLS and CDR2 is YYNGEE. The length of the CDR3 is 14 residues. This CDR3 reads CASSVGAGAYEQYF. CDR3 DNA: TGTGCCAGCAGCGTAGGAGCGGGAGCCTACGAGCAGTACTTC. The full variable domain, its missing parts supplied by reference TRBV9 and TRBJ2-7, is DSGVTQTPKHLITATGQRVTLRCSPRSGDLSVYWYQQSLDQGLQFLIQYYNGEERAKGNILERFSAQQFPDLHSELNLSSLELGDSALYFCASSVGAGAYEQYFGPGTRLTVT.

The V call is TRBV28, the J call TRBJ1-5, with D hard to call. This CDR3 has 18 residues. Germline values: CDR1 MDHEN, CDR2 SYDVKM. V was cut by 7 bases and J by 4 bases, with 26 bases left in between. CDR3 protein: CASTQVRPRHSRNQPQHF. As DNA, the CDR3 is TGTGCCAGCACCCAGGTTAGGCCCAGACACTCTCGAAATCAGCCCCAGCATTTT.

This clone turned up a few times. V usage is TRBV7-2 and J usage is TRBJ1-2; 11 bases are a match to TRBD1. Germline-derived CDR1 and CDR2 are SGHTA and FQGNSA. CDR3 length: 15 amino acids. Trimming took 5 bases from V and 4 from J; bases not matched to a gene: 6. Here the CDR3 DNA reads TGTGCCAGCAGCCCTGGGACAGGGGGTTTCTATGGCTACACCTTC. It yields the protein CASSPGTGGFYGYTF.

This rearrangement joins TRBV6-1 to TRBJ2-2; a weak D match, TRBD1 (6 bases). Germline assignment: CDR1 MNHNS and CDR2 SASEGT. This CDR3 region has 15 residues. V dropped 8 bases and J dropped 0 bases, with 13 bases sitting between them. Here the CDR3 DNA reads TGTGCCAGCCTTCGGGACACCGCGAACACCGGGGAGCTGTTTTTT. This sequence encodes CASLRDTANTGELFF.

In this sample, this clone turned up once. The chain employs TRBV19 and TRBJ2-3; 7 bases line up with TRBD2. Germline CDR1 LNHDA, CDR2 SQIVND (reference sequence). This CDR3 is built from 15 residues. Trimming took 4 bases from V and 5 from J; bases not matched to a gene: 9. The CDR3 region is CASSSSSGLGDTQYF. The CDR3 DNA follows: TGTGCCAGTAGTAGTTCTAGCGGACTTGGAGATACGCAGTATTTT.

The chain uses TRBV18 and TRBJ1-2, with 8 bases aligning to TRBD1. The CDR3 consists of 20 residues. Unmatched junction bases numbered 19, after V lost 1 base and J lost 3 bases. The germline V gene has CDR1 KGHSH and CDR2 LQKENI. The chain's CDR3 is CASSPQTVILDRGDYYGYTF. CDR3 bases: TGTGCCAGCTCACCACAAACCGTAATCTTAGACAGGGGAGATTACTATGGCTACACCTTC.

The chain couples TRBV7-9 to TRBJ2-2; tentative D call: TRBD1 (6 bases). The CDR3 is made up of 15 amino acids. V lost 3 bases and J 3 bases, leaving 11 bases between the germline ends. Germline V gives CDR1 SEHNR, CDR2 FQNEAQ (reference sequence). The DNA of the CDR3 is TGTGCCAGCAGCTTGGCACAGGGCGACACCGGGGAGCTGTTTTTT. Its protein is CASSLAQGDTGELFF.

The chain joins TRBV5-5 to TRBJ1-5; 7 positions agree with TRBD1. The germline CDR1 and CDR2 sequences are SGHKS and YYEKEE (reference sequence). The CDR3 length is 13 residues. J lost 6 bases, V lost 1 base, and 1 base had no gene match. CDR3 amino acids: CASSLRGLQPQHF. Here the CDR3 DNA reads TGTGCCAGCAGCTTGAGGGGGCTTCAGCCCCAGCATTTT.

This chain connects TRBV5-1 to TRBJ1-3; 8 nucleotides align to TRBD1. Trimming took 4 bases from V and 4 from J; bases not matched to a gene: 10. The CDR3 length is 16 residues. Looked up from germline, CDR1 is SGHRS and CDR2 is YFSETQ. The CDR3 spells CASSPGQGAAGNTIYF. CDR3 bases: TGCGCCAGCAGCCCCGGCCAGGGGGCTGCGGGAAACACCATATATTTT. Full variable domain (remainder filled in from reference TRBV5-1 and TRBJ1-3): KAGVTQTPRYLIKTRGQQVTLSCSPISGHRSVSWYQQTPGQGLQFLFEYFSETQRNKGNFPGRFSGRQFSNSRSEMNVSTLELGDSALYLCASSPGQGAAGNTIYFGEGSWLTVV.

V usage is TRBV5-5 and J usage is TRBJ2-7; 7 bases align to TRBD1. The CDR3 loop spans 15 amino acids. V trimming: 4 bases; J trimming: 1 base; junction bases outside the gene matches: 8. Germline-derived CDR1 and CDR2 are SGHKS and YYEKEE (reference sequence). The CDR3 nucleotides are TGTGCCAGCAGCGACCGGACAGGTCTTTCCTACGAGCAGTACTTC. Protein product: CASSDRTGLSYEQYF.

This chain links TRBV9 with TRBJ2-2, with a tentative D call TRBD2 (5 bases). Germline V gene lookup returns CDR1 SGDLS and CDR2 YYNGEE. The CDR3 contains 16 residues. Trimming removed 4 bases from V and 4 bases from J, with 17 bases in between. The CDR3 reads CASSPRGSIGTGELFF. As DNA, the CDR3 is TGTGCCAGCAGCCCCCGGGGTAGCATCGGCACCGGGGAGCTGTTTTTT. Full variable domain (outside the CDR3, taken from reference TRBV9 and TRBJ2-2): DSGVTQTPKHLITATGQRVTLRCSPRSGDLSVYWYQQSLDQGLQFLIQYYNGEERAKGNILERFSAQQFPDLHSELNLSSLELGDSALYFCASSPRGSIGTGELFFGEGSRLTVL.

The chain carries TRBV10-3 and TRBJ2-3, with 8 bases aligning to TRBD1. V trimming: 5 bases; J trimming: 7 bases; junction bases outside the gene matches: 8. CDR1 and CDR2 (germline): ENHRY, SYGVKD. There are 14 residues in the CDR3. CDR3 loop: CAISQPGQGNTQYF. DNA for the CDR3: TGTGCCATCAGTCAACCCGGACAGGGAAATACGCAGTATTTT.

This clone was seen more than once but under ten times. The CDR3 DNA is TGTGCCAGCAGATTTGTCGCCGGGGAGCTGTTTTTT. It specifies CASRFVAGELFF. The V gene is TRBV28, the J gene TRBJ2-2; D gene ambiguous. Germline V gives CDR1 MDHEN, CDR2 SYDVKM. This CDR3 spans 12 amino acids. The V gene lost 6 bases and the J gene lost 6 bases, with 8 bases spanning the gap.

This clone was seen only a few times. The chain links TRBV4-1 to TRBJ1-1, with D uncertain. Trimming cost V 4 bases and J 3 bases, with 9 bases left between them. The CDR3 is 13 residues long. Germline CDR1 is MGHRA and CDR2 is YSYEKL. Here the CDR3 DNA reads TGCGCCAGCAGCCGAGTTGCATACACTGAAGCTTTCTTT. Translation: CASSRVAYTEAFF.

The chain employs TRBV2 and TRBJ2-5; 7 bases are a match to TRBD2. Germline values: CDR1 SNHLY, CDR2 FYNNEI. The CDR3 runs to 15 residues. J lost 3 bases, V lost 9 bases, and 13 bases had no gene match. The CDR3 reads CASGGDAAPKETQYF. As DNA, the CDR3 is TGTGCCAGTGGGGGGGACGCCGCGCCTAAAGAGACCCAGTACTTC.

This clone was detected only once. The chain has TRBV7-3 and TRBJ2-5; the match to TRBD1 covers 8 bases. The trim removed 5 bases at V and 2 bases at J, leaving 1 base unmatched. Per the germline V gene, CDR1 is SGHTA and CDR2 is FQGTGA. The CDR3 runs 13 residues. The CDR3 DNA is TGTGCCAGCAGCCGGGACAGGCAAGAGACCCAGTACTTC. Amino acid sequence: CASSRDRQETQYF.

The V gene is TRBV5-3, the J gene TRBJ2-1, with a possible D match to TRBD2 (6 bases). TRBV5-3 falls under the ORF class, with uncertain function. The CDR3 contains 14 residues. The V gene lost 3 bases and the J gene lost 4 bases, with 11 bases spanning the gap. The CDR3 sequence is CARSSAGGYNEQFF. In nucleotides, the CDR3 is TGTGCCAGAAGCTCGGCCGGGGGATACAATGAGCAGTTCTTC.

The chain joins TRBV10-3 to TRBJ1-6, with 10 bases fitting TRBD1. Germline CDR1 is ENHRY and CDR2 is SYGVKD. CDR3 size: 14 residues. V lost 5 bases to trimming and J lost 9 bases; unmatched junction nucleotides: 4. The CDR3 loop is CAISQDRGFSPLHF. CDR3 nucleotide sequence: TGTGCCATCAGTCAGGACAGGGGGTTTTCACCCCTCCACTTT.